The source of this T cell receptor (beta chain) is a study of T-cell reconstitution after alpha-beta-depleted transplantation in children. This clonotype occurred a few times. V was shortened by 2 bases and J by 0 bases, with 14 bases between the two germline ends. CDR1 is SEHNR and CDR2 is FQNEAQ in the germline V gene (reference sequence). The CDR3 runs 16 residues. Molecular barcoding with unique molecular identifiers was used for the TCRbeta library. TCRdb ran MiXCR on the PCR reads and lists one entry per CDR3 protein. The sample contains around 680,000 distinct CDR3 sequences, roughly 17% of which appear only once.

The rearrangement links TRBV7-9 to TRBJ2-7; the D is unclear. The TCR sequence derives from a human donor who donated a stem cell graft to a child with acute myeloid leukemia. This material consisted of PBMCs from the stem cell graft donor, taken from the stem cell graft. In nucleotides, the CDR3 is TGTGCCAGCAGCTTACCCCTACAGATACTCTCCTACGAGCAGTACTTC. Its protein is CASSLPLQILSYEQYF.